This T cell receptor beta chain originates from a study of CD8+CD57+ T cells in acquired aplastic anemia. In its sample, this clonotype was seen once. Its antigen is unidentified. Patients sequenced had flow cytometry evidence of CD8+CD57+ cell expansion. TCR beta VDJ and CDR3 profiling used genomic DNA as template. Using its own MiXCR run on the reads, TCRdb lists one record per CDR3 protein. The data contain 150,000 to 200,000 distinct CDR3 sequences, around 63% of them singletons. Study-wide points: Researchers report that fewer than 30 CD8+ CDR3 sequences appeared in both patients and controls.

The CDR3 loop spans 16 amino acids. Germline loops: CDR1 DFQATT, CDR2 SNEGSKA (reference sequence). V was pared by 3 bases and J by 2 bases, with 7 bases of the junction left unmatched. The chain couples TRBV20-1 to TRBJ2-3; 11 positions agree with TRBD2. The sequencing sample was made of sorted CD4+, CD8+, or CD8+CD57+ T cells (not recorded which) from PBMCs. The receptor's source is a human donor with aplastic anemia. The CDR3 DNA sequence: TGCAGTGCTAGGGTTGGACTAGCGGGTCTCACAGATACGCAGTATTTT. Amino acid sequence: CSARVGLAGLTDTQYF.